The present entry profiles one TCR beta chain with its context. What it binds is not known. The data were obtained in a study of CD8+ T cells in alopecia areata. Whole-study findings and limits: When scalp samples are sequenced, resident alphabeta T cells of normal skin are also captured. Many expanded lesional clones persisted in scalp and blood during tofacitinib treatment.

RNA, once extracted, was reverse transcribed into cDNA for use as the sequencing template. The protocol was immunoSEQ multiplex PCR, while the TCRdb copy is restricted to in-frame clones and leaves out a portion. The sample lists 95,000 to 120,000 clones; less than 60% were seen once. As to treatment: oral pan-JAK inhibitor, 5-10 mg twice daily. Deletions cut 2 bases from V and 6 bases from J, with 9 bases between. The CDR3 extends over 12 amino acids. Per germline, CDR1 GTSNPN and CDR2 SVGIG (reference sequence). V and J are TRBV30 and TRBJ2-3; possibly TRBD2 for D (6 bases). Sequenced here: CD4+ T cells sorted from blood, sampled at week 24, from a patient treated with tofacitinib. This clonotype was obtained from a human donor with alopecia areata. CDR3 nucleotides: TGTGCCTGGAGTTCGCTAGCGGATACGCAGTATTTT. Amino acids: CAWSSLADTQYF.